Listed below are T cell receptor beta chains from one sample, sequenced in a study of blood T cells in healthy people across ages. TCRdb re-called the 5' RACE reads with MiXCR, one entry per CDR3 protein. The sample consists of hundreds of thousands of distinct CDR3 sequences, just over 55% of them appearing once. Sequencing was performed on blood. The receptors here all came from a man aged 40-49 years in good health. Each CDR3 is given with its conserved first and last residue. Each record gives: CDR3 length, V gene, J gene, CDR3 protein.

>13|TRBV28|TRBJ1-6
CASSLRYNSPLHF
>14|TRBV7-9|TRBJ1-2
CASSLVPTDHGYTF
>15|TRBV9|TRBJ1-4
CASSVSWTTNEKLFF
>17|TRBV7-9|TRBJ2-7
CASSSPDRGRHPYEQYF
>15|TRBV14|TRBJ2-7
CASSPFGTVSYEQYF
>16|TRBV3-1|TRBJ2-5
CASSSRLAGSQETQYF
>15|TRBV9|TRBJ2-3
CASSARTLRADTQYF
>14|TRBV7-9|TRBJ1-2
CASSLETGGYGYTF
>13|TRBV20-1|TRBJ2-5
CSALSGFQETQYF
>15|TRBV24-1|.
CATSDLGQGMETQYF